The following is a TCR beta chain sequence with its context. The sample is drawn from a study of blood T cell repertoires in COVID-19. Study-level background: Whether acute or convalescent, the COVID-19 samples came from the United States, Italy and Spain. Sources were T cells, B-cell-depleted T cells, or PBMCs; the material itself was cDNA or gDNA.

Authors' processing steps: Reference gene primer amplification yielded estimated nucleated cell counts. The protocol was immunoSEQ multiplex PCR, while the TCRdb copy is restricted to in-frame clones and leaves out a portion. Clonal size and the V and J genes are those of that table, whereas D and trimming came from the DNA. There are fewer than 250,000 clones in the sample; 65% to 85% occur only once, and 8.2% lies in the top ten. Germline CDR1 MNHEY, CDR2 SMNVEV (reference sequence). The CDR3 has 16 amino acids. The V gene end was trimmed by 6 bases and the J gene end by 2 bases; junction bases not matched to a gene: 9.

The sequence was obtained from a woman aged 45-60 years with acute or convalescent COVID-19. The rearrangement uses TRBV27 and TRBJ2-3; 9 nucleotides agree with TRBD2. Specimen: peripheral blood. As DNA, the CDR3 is TGTGCCAGCAGCCCTCCGGGCGGGAGGGTCACAGATACGCAGTATTTT. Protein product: CASSPPGGRVTDTQYF.